The rows below give T cell receptor beta chains drawn from one sample of a study of OX40 agonist ivuxolimab in advanced cancers. Using immunoSEQ multiplex PCR, the repertoire was profiled, and TCRdb retains in-frame clones only, with some absent. Of about 35,000 clones in the sample, under 85% were seen once. Sequenced material: CD4+ or CD8+ T cells sorted from blood, taken in a trial of the OX40 agonist ivuxolimab. The source is an adult with an advanced solid tumor such as melanoma, head and neck, liver or kidney cancer. Each CDR3 is given with its conserved first and last residue. A D gene is named only where the DNA matches it firmly. Part of the rows lack a size; the others show once, few, many or a class for expanded clones.

length,size,D,V,J,CDR3,DNA
15,few,TRBD1,TRBV14,TRBJ2-7,CASSHAGTGVYEQYF,TGTGCCAGCAGCCACGCCGGGACAGGGGTCTACGAGCAGTACTTC
14,once,TRBD1,TRBV14,TRBJ1-2,CASSQYARDRGYTF,TGTGCCAGCAGCCAATACGCCCGGGACAGAGGCTACACCTTC
15,NA,TRBD1,TRBV6-6,TRBJ1-2,CASRVTGGDNYGYTF,TGTGCCAGCAGGGTAACAGGGGGTGATAACTATGGCTACACCTTC
17,NA,TRBD1,TRBV7-4,TRBJ1-2,CASSIAGQGAYDYGYTF,TGTGCCAGCAGCATCGCCGGACAGGGGGCATACGACTATGGCTACACCTTC
15,NA,NA,TRBV5-6,TRBJ2-6,CASRKGRDGANVLTF,TGTGCCAGCAGAAAAGGGCGGGACGGGGCCAACGTCCTGACTTTC
16,few,TRBD1,TRBV4-1,TRBJ1-3,CASSQGRGSPGNTIYF,TGCGCCAGCAGCCAAGGCAGGGGGAGTCCTGGAAACACCATATATTTT
14,NA,NA,TRBV6-5,TRBJ2-5,CASSYVRGQETQYF,TGTGCCAGCAGTTACGTCAGGGGTCAAGAGACCCAGTACTTC
15,few,NA,TRBV5-4,TRBJ1-6,CASSLGGSYNSPLHF,TGTGCCAGCAGCTTGGGGGGCTCTTATAATTCACCCCTCCACTTT
12,few,NA,TRBV29-1,TRBJ1-3,CSVSVNGDTIYF,TGCAGCGTCTCGGTGAATGGAGACACCATATATTTT
14,NA,NA,TRBV6-1,TRBJ1-1,CASSEAPGRTEAFF,TGTGCCAGCAGTGAAGCGCCGGGAAGGACTGAAGCTTTCTTT
15,once,NA,TRBV6-5,TRBJ2-2,CASSYGTTGTGELFF,TGTGCCAGCAGTTACGGGACGACGGGCACCGGGGAGCTGTTTTTT
13,NA,NA,TRBV7-3,TRBJ2-5,CASSLTYRETQYF,TGTGCCAGCAGTTTGACATATCGAGAGACCCAGTACTTC
17,NA,NA,TRBV19,TRBJ1-5,CASSTLSLGGEGQPQHF,TGTGCCAGTAGTACCCTGTCCCTTGGAGGGGAGGGCCAGCCCCAGCATTTT
15,NA,NA,TRBV7-2,TRBJ1-1,CASSKQGSGNTEAFF,TGTGCCAGCAGCAAACAGGGCTCGGGGAACACTGAAGCTTTCTTT
15,NA,TRBD2,TRBV19,TRBJ2-7,CASKLTSGGIYEQYF,TGTGCCAGCAAGCTTACTAGCGGGGGGATATACGAGCAGTACTTC